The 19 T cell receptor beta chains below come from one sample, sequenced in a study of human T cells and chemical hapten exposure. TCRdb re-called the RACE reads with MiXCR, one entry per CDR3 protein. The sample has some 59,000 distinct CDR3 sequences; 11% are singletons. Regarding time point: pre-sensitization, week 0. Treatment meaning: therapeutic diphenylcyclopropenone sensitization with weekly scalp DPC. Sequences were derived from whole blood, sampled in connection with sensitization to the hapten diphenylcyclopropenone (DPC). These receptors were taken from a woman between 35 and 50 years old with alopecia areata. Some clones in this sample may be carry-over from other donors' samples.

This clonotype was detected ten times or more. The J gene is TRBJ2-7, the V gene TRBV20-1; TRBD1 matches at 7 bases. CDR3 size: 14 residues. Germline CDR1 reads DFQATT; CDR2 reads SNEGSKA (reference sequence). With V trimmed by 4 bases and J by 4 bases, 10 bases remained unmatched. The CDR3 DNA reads TGCAGTGCTAATCGACAGGGAGATAGATACGAGCAGTACTTC. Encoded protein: CSANRQGDRYEQYF.

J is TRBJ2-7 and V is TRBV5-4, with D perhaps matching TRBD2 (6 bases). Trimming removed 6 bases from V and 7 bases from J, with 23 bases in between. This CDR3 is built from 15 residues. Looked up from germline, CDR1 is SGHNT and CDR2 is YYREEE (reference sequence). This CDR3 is CASTMGLATMEEQYF. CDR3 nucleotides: TGTGCCAGCACCATGGGGCTAGCGACCATGGAAGAGCAGTACTTC.

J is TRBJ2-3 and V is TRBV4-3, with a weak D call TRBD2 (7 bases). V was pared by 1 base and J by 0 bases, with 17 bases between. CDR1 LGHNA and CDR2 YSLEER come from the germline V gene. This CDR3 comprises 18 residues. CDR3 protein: CASSQGVLRGASTDTQYF. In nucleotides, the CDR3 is TGCGCCAGCAGCCAAGGAGTGTTACGGGGGGCAAGCACAGATACGCAGTATTTT.

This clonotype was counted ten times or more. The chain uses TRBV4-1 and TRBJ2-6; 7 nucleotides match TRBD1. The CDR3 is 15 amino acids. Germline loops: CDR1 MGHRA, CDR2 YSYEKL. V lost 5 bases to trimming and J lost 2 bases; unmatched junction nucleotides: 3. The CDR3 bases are TGCGCCAGCAGCACGACAGGGACTGGGGCCAACGTCCTGACTTTC. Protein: CASSTTGTGANVLTF.

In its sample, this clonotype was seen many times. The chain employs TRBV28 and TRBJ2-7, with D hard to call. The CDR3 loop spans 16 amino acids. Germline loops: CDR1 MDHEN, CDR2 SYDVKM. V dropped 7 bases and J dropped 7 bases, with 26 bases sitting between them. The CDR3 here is CASTKFQTSTYVEQYF. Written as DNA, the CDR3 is TGTGCCAGCACCAAATTCCAGACAAGTACCTACGTAGAGCAGTACTTC.

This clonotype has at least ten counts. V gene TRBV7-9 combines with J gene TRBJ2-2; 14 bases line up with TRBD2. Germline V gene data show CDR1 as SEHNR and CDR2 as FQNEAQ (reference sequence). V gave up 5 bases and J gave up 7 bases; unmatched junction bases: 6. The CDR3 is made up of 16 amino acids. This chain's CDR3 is CASSHGLAGGVGELFF. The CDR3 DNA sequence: TGTGCCAGCAGCCATGGACTAGCGGGAGGTGTCGGGGAGCTGTTTTTT.

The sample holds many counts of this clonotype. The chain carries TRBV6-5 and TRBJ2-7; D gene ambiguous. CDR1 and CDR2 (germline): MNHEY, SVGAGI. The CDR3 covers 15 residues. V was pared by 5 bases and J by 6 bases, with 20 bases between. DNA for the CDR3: TGTGCCAGCAGTCCCTCTATAAGAGCCGATCGCGAGCAGTACTTC. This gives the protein CASSPSIRADREQYF.

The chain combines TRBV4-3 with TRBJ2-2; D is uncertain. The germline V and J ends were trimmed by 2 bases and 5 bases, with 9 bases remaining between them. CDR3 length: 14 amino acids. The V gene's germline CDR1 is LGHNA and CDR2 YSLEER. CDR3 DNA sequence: TGCGCCAGCAGCCAACTACTCCGAACCGGGGAGCTGTTTTTT. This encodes CASSQLLRTGELFF.

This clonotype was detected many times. The DNA of the CDR3 is TGTGCCACCAGCCAGGCTCTGTTTTCACCCCTCCACTTT. It is translated as CATSQALFSPLHF. The chain has TRBV15 and TRBJ1-6, with D hard to call. The CDR3 has 13 amino acids. The germline V gene encodes CDR1 LNHNV and CDR2 YYDKDF (reference sequence). V was cut by 5 bases and J by 9 bases, with 11 bases left in between.

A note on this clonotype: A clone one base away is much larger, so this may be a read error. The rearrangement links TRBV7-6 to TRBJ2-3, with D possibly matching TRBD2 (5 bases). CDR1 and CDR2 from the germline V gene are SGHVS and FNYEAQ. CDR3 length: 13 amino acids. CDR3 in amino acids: CVSSSSEGDTQYF. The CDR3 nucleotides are TGTGTCAGCAGCTCCTCAGAGGGAGATACGCAGTATTTT.

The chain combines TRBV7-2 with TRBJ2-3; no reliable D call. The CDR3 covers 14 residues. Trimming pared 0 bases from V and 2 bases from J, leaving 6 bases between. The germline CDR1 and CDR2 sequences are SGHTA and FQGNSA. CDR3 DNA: TGTGCCAGCAGCTTAGCGCACACCACAGATACGCAGTATTTT. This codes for CASSLAHTTDTQYF.

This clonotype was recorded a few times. The CDR3 bases are TGTGCTAGTGCCTCCGGGTCAATGGGGACCCAGTACTTC. This encodes CASASGSMGTQYF. V is TRBV12-5 and J is TRBJ2-5, with unresolved D. The germline gives CDR1 LGHNT, CDR2 FRNRAP. Between the trimmed V and J ends, which lost 7 bases and 7 bases, there was a span of 16 bases. The CDR3 contains 13 residues. Full variable domain (remainder filled in from reference TRBV12-5 and TRBJ2-5): DARVTQTPRHKVTEMGQEVTMRCQPILGHNTVFWYRQTMMQGLELLAYFRNRAPLDDSGMPKDRFSAEMPDATLATLKIQPSEPRDSAVYFCASASGSMGTQYFGPGTRLLVL.

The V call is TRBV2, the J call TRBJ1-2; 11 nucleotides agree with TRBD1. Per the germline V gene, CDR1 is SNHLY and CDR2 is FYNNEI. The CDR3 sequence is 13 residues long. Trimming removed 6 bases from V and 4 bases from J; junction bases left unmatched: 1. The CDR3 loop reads CASRGQGGYGYTF. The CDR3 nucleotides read TGTGCCAGCAGGGGACAGGGGGGCTATGGCTACACCTTC.

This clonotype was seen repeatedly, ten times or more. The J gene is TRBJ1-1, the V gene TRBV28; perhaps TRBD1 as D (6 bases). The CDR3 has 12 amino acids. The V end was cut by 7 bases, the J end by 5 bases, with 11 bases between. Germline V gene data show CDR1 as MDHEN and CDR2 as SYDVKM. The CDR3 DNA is TGTGCCAGCAAACCAGGGGTTACTGAAGCTTTCTTT. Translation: CASKPGVTEAFF.

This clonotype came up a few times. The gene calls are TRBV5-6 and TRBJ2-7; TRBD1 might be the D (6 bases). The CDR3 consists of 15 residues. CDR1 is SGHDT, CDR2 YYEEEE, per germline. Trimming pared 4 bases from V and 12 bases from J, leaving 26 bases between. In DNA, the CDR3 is TGTGCCAGCAGCAAGGACACAATGGGGGCGGGTTCGTCGTACTTC. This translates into CASSKDTMGAGSSYF.

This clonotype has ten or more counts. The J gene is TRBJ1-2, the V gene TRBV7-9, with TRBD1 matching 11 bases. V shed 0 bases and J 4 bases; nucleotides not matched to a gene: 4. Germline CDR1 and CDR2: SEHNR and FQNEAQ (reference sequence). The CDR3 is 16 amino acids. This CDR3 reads CASSLAGQGAFYGYTF. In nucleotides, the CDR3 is TGTGCCAGCAGCTTAGCAGGACAGGGGGCATTCTATGGCTACACCTTC.

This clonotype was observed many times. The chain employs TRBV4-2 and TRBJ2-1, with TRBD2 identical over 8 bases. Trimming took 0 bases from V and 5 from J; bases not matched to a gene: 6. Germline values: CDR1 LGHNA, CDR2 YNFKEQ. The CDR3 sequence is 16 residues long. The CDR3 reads CASSQEATSGHNEQFF. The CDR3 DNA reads TGTGCCAGCAGCCAAGAGGCCACTAGCGGACACAATGAGCAGTTCTTC.

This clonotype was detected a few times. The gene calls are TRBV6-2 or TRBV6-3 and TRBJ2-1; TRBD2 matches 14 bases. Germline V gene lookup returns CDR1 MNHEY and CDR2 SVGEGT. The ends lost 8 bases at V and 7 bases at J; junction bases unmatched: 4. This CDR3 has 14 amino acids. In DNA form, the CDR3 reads TGTGCCAGCGCCGGGACTAGCGGGAGAAATGAGCAGTTCTTC. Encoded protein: CASAGTSGRNEQFF.

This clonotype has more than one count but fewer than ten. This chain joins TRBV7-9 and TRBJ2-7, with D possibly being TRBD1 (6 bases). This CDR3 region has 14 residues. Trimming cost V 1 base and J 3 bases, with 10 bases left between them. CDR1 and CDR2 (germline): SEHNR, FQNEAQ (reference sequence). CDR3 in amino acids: CASSLGTANYEQYF. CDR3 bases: TGTGCCAGCAGCTTAGGGACAGCCAACTACGAGCAGTACTTC.